Sequencing of this T cell receptor (beta chain) was carried out in a study of cytomegalovirus exposure and HLA in healthy donors. PCR was performed using 60 Vbeta and 13 Jbeta primers. Method: immunoSEQ multiplex PCR; TCRdb's copy keeps in-frame clones and lacks some. This table holds about 120,000 clones, around 82% found once. This sequence originates from a woman in her thirties or forties in good health and CMV-seropositive. Sequences were obtained from PBMCs.

The CDR3 sequence is CASSPQLAGQGEQYF. The DNA of the CDR3 is TGTGCCAGCAGCCCCCAACTAGCGGGACAGGGTGAGCAGTACTTC. This rearrangement joins TRBV6-1 to TRBJ2-7; weak D call: TRBD2 (10 bases). The CDR3 contains 15 residues. With 6 bases removed from V and 7 bases from J, the gap between germline ends came to 22 bases. In germline, CDR1 is MNHNS, CDR2 SASEGT.